The present TCR beta chain was sequenced within a study of shared clonotypes between healthy human individuals. The authors distributed each subset's genomic DNA evenly over several immunoSEQ plates. Original methodology: There were no quality scores in the junction-only immunoSEQ sequences, so filtering differed. TCRdb's table, derived via immunoSEQ multiplex PCR, lists solely in-frame clones and lacks some. That table is the source of V, J and clone size, and D and trimming were worked out from the DNA. The sample has 300,000 to 400,000 clones, 70% to 75% seen once. This clone has at least ten counts. Its specificity is unknown. Study-level results: Investigators expected sequencing depth to affect clonotype sharing among donors.

This CDR3 is 16 amino acids long. Deletions cut 3 bases from V and 4 bases from J, with 15 bases between. Germline values: CDR1 LNHDA, CDR2 SQIVND (reference sequence). The chain has TRBV19 and TRBJ1-4; D not certain. The specimen was memory CD4+ T cells sorted from blood. Stated subset: CD45RA-negative fraction. The receptor comes from a man aged 25 to 40 in good health. CDR3 nucleotides: TGTGCCAGTAGTATGAATTATCGGGAGGATAATGAAAAACTGTTTTTT. Protein sequence: CASSMNYREDNEKLFF.